The clone carrying this T cell receptor beta chain showed up many times. These data come from a study of T-cell reconstitution after alpha-beta-depleted transplantation in children. During its preparation, the TCRbeta library received unique molecular identifiers. MiXCR, applied by TCRdb to the PCR reads, yields one record per CDR3 protein. The sample carries around 380,000 distinct CDR3 sequences, about 11% recorded once. The input for sequencing was PBMCs from the stem cell graft donor, taken from the stem cell graft. This receptor was taken from a human donor who donated a stem cell graft to a child with acute myeloid leukemia.

CDR3 sequence (DNA): TGCGCCAGCAGCTTGGGACAAGAGGGGCTGGAGCAGTACTTC. Its translation is CASSLGQEGLEQYF. The chain couples TRBV5-1 to TRBJ2-7; D may correspond to TRBD1 or TRBD2 (5 bases each). The CDR3 spans 14 residues. The V gene lost 0 bases and the J gene lost 7 bases, with 14 bases spanning the gap. Germline CDR1 reads SGHRS; CDR2 reads YFSETQ.